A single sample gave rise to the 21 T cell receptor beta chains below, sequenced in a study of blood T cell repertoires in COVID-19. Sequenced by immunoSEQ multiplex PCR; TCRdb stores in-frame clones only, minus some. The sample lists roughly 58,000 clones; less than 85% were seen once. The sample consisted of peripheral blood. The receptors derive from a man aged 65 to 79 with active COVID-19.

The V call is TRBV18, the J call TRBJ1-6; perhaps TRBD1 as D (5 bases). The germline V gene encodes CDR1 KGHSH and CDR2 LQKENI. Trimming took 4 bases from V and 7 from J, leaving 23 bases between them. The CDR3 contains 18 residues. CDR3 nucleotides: TGTGCCAGCTCACGTAATAAACTTCAGGGTGGTGTGAATTCACCCCTCCACTTT. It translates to CASSRNKLQGGVNSPLHF.

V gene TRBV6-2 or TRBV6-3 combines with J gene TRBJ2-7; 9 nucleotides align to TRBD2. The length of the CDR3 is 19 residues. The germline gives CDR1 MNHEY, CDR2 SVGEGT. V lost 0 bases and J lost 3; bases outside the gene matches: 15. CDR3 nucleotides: TGTGCCAGCAGTTACTCGAAGGTCACTAGCGGGCTCCTTGACTACGAGCAGTACTTC. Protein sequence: CASSYSKVTSGLLDYEQYF.

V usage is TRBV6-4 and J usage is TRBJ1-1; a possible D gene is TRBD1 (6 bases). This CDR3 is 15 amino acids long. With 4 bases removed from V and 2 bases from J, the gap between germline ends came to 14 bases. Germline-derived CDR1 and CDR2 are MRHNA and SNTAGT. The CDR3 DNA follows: TGTGCCAGCAGTGCGCGAATAGGGGGAAACACTGAAGCTTTCTTT. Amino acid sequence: CASSARIGGNTEAFF.

The DNA of the CDR3 is TGTGCCAGCAGTCAAGACAGTCCCAAGAGAGAGACCCAGTACTTC. Translated: CASSQDSPKRETQYF. V is TRBV2 and J is TRBJ2-5, with TRBD1 as a possible D gene (5 bases). V lost 5 bases and J lost 4, with 17 bases in between. Germline V gene data show CDR1 as SNHLY and CDR2 as FYNNEI. The CDR3 consists of 15 residues.

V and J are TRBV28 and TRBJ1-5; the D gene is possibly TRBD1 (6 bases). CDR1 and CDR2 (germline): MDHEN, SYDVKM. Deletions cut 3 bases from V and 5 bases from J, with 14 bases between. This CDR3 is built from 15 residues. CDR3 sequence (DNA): TGTGCCAGCAGTTTGAGGGGGGGGCATGATCAGCCCCAGCATTTT. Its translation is CASSLRGGHDQPQHF.

The CDR3 protein is CASTQGLAFSNEQFF. CDR3 nucleotides: TGTGCCAGCACCCAGGGACTAGCTTTCTCCAATGAGCAGTTCTTC. This sequence joins TRBV27 and TRBJ2-1; 9 nucleotides agree with TRBD2. This CDR3 contains 15 residues. Germline V gene lookup returns CDR1 MNHEY and CDR2 SMNVEV (reference sequence). After removal of 7 bases from V and 6 bases from J, the junction contained 10 bases not matched to a gene.

This chain's CDR3 is CASSEFPVNEQFF. Written as DNA, the CDR3 is TGTGCCAGCAGTGAATTTCCGGTTAATGAGCAGTTCTTC. The chain recombines TRBV6-1 with TRBJ2-1, with D hard to call. V lost 2 bases to trimming and J lost 7 bases, with 9 bases between them. Germline CDR1 and CDR2: MNHNS and SASEGT. The CDR3 extends over 13 amino acids.

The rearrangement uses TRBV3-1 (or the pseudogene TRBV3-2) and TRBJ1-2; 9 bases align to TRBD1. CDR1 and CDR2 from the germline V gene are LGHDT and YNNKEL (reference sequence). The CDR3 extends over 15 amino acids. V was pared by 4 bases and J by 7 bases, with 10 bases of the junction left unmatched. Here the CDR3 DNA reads TGTGCCAGCAGCCGCGACGACAGGGGGGTATTTGGCTACACCTTC. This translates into CASSRDDRGVFGYTF.

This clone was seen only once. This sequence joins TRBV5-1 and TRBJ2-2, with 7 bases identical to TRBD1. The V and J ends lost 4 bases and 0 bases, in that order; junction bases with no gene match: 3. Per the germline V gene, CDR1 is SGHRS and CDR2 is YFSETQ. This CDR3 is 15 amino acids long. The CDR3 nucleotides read TGCGCCAGCAGCCGGGACAGCTCGAACACCGGGGAGCTGTTTTTT. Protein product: CASSRDSSNTGELFF.

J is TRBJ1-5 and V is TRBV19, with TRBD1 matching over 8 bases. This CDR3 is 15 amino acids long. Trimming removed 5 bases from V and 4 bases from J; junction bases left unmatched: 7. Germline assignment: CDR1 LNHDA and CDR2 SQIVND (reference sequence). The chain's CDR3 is CASSHFDRGNQPQHF. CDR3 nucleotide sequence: TGTGCCAGTAGTCATTTCGACAGGGGAAATCAGCCCCAGCATTTT.

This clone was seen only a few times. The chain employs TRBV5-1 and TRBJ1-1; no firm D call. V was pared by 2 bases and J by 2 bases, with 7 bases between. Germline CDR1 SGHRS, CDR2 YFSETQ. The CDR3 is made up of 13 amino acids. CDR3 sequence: CASSFNGNTEAFF. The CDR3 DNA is TGCGCCAGCAGCTTTAACGGTAACACTGAAGCTTTCTTT.

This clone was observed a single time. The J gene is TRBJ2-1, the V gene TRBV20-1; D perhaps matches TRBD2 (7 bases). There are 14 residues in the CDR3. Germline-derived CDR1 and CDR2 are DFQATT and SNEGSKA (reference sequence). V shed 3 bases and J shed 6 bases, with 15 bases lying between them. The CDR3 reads CSASPGGAGNEQFF. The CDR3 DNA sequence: TGCAGTGCTAGTCCGGGGGGCGCGGGCAATGAGCAGTTCTTC.

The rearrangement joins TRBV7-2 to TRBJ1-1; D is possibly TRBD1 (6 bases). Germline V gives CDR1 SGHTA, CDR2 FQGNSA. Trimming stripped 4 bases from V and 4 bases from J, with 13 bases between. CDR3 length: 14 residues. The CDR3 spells CASSSNRVGTEAFF. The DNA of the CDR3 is TGTGCCAGCAGCTCGAACAGGGTCGGCACTGAAGCTTTCTTT.

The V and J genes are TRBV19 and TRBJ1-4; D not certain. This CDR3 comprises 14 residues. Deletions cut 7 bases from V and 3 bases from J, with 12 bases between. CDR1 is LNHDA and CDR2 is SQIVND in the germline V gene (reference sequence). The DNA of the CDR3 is TGTGCCAGTACTTATGTCGGAGCTAATGAAAAACTGTTTTTT. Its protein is CASTYVGANEKLFF.

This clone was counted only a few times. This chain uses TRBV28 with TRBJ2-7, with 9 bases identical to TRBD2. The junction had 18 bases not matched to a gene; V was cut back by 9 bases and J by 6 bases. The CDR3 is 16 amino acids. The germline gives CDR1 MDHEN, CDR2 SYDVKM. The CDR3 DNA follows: TGTGCCAGTCTTAACGGGCAACTAGCGGGTACTAGCGAGCAGTACTTC. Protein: CASLNGQLAGTSEQYF.

Here the CDR3 reads CATSRGTEAFF. DNA for the CDR3: TGTGCCACCTCAAGGGGTACTGAAGCTTTCTTT. This sequence joins TRBV10-3 and TRBJ1-1, with D possibly matching TRBD1 (5 bases). The CDR3 is 11 amino acids. The germline CDR1 and CDR2 sequences are ENHRY and SYGVKD. The germline V and J ends were trimmed by 10 bases and 5 bases, with 11 bases remaining between them.

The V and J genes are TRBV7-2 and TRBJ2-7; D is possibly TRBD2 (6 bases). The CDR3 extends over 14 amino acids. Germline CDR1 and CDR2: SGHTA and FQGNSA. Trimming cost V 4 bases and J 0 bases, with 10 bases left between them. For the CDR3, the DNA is TGTGCCAGCAGCTCCCTAGCGATCTCCTACGAGCAGTACTTC. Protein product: CASSSLAISYEQYF.

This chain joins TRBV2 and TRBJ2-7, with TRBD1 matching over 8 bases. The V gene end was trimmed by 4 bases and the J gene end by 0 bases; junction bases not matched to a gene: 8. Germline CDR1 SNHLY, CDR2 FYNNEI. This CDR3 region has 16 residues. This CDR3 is CASSGSRTGSSYEQYF. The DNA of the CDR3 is TGTGCCAGCAGTGGGAGCCGGACAGGGAGCTCCTACGAGCAGTACTTC.

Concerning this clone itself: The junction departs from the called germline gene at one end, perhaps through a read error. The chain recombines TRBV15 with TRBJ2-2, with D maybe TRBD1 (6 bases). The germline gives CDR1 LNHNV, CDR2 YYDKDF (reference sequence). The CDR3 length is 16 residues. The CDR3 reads CATRRGGAVNTGELFF. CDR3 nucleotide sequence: TGTGCCACCAGGAGAGGGGGAGCGGTGAACACCGGGGAGCTGTTTTTT.

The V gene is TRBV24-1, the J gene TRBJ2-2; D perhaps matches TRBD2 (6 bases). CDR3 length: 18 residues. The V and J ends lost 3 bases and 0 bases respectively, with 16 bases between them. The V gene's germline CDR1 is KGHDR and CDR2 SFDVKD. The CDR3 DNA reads TGTGCCACCAGTGATGATACGGTTCGGGGGTCGAACACCGGGGAGCTGTTTTTT. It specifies CATSDDTVRGSNTGELFF.

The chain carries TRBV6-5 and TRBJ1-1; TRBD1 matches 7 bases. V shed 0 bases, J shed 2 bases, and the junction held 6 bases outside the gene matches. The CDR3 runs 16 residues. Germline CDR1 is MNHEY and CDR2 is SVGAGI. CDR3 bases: TGTGCCAGCAGTTACTCGATCAGGGGGTTAAACACTGAAGCTTTCTTT. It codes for CASSYSIRGLNTEAFF.